A selection of T cell receptor beta chains follows, all from one sample in a study of T-cell memory formation after mild COVID-19. MiXCR, applied by TCRdb to the 5' RACE reads, yields one record per CDR3 protein. This sample has 300,000 to 400,000 distinct CDR3 sequences, with about 21% found just once. The sequencing input was PBMCs or a T cell subset sorted from them (not recorded which). The receptors originated from an adult woman who had mild COVID-19 (a few samples of this study predate the infection). Cell type and time point are not known. Each CDR3 is given without its conserved first and last residue. A D gene is named only where the DNA matches it firmly.

v_call	j_call	d_call	cdr3_aa
TRBV10-3	TRBJ1-5	-	AISESSGLPGN
TRBV7-2	TRBJ2-1	TRBD2	ASSWTSGPDNEQF
TRBV6-5	TRBJ2-5	-	ASSRHDILTGGETQY
TRBV6-4	TRBJ2-6	-	ASSDGHHSGANVLT
TRBV11-2	TRBJ2-3	-	ASSPPLAGTDTQY
TRBV15	TRBJ1-5	-	ATSRLAGNQPQH
TRBV10-3	-	TRBD1	AISEGGRGNQPQY
TRBV7-9	TRBJ1-2	-	ASSLVGGPTAPYGYT
TRBV5-1	TRBJ2-7	-	ASRPKDKPFSYEQY
TRBV24-1	TRBJ1-2	TRBD1	ATQQGTYGYT
TRBV4-1	TRBJ2-3	-	ASSQQGTSTDTQY
TRBV6-5	TRBJ2-3	-	ASSYGGTRGTDTQY
TRBV29-1	TRBJ2-1	-	SVETSAGRQLHEQF
TRBV7-3	TRBJ1-1	-	ASSPTGGYTEAF
TRBV2	TRBJ2-7	TRBD2	ASSETFASGGAFGQY
TRBV27	TRBJ2-7	-	ASRSLLAFRYEQY
TRBV19	TRBJ2-7	-	ASSKASAGYEQY
TRBV6-2/TRBV6-3	TRBJ2-1	-	ASSRRLNEQF
TRBV29-1	TRBJ2-7	-	SVVVSKSYEQY
TRBV25-1	TRBJ2-7	-	ASSDRDSISYEQY
TRBV7-8	TRBJ2-3	TRBD1	ASSPWGRGLDTQY
TRBV20-1	TRBJ1-4	-	SAGSGLF
TRBV18	TRBJ2-5	TRBD1	ASSPLKGQGKETQY
TRBV5-1	TRBJ2-6	-	ASSPMQVSGANVLT
TRBV27	TRBJ2-3	TRBD2	ASSIAGGHTDTQY
TRBV9	TRBJ2-3	-	ASVDRYTDTQY
TRBV7-3	TRBJ2-3	-	ASSLLAGVGGTDTQY
TRBV7-9	TRBJ2-5	-	ASSWRPGVESETQY
TRBV7-9	TRBJ1-3	-	ASSLAPQGVFSGNTIY
TRBV5-4	TRBJ2-5	TRBD2	ASSSALAGSTETQY
TRBV5-1	TRBJ1-1	-	ASSPRPGGEGTEAF
TRBV30	TRBJ1-2	-	AWSVPAVWGRGYT
TRBV6-2/TRBV6-3	TRBJ2-7	-	ASSYWGTTTLYEQY
TRBV19	TRBJ1-1	-	ASSIPEGSTEAF
TRBV29-1	TRBJ2-1	-	SVEGGAWGNYNEQF
TRBV6-5	TRBJ1-3	-	ASSSTGFTGNTIY
TRBV3-1	TRBJ1-4	-	ASRPGETNEKLF
TRBV30	TRBJ2-1	TRBD1	AWRPGGQYYNEQF
TRBV24-1	TRBJ2-3	TRBD1	ATSDRTGYISDTQY
TRBV24-1	TRBJ1-1	-	ATSEAGDVTEAF
TRBV12-3/TRBV12-4	TRBJ1-3	-	ASRPNSSGNTIY
TRBV19	TRBJ2-7	-	ASSQFDTPWSEQY
TRBV29-1	TRBJ1-1	-	SAGLENTEAF
TRBV5-4	TRBJ2-7	TRBD1	ASSPTGGAIDEQY
TRBV7-2	TRBJ2-7	TRBD1	ASSLAQGAWGEQY
TRBV9	TRBJ2-3	TRBD1	ASSVVQGSDTQY
TRBV4-1	TRBJ1-1	-	ASSQERLNTEAF
TRBV6-6	TRBJ2-7	TRBD2	ASSYGGRAYEQY
TRBV10-2	TRBJ1-1	-	ASSESQGTQAF